Shown below are 31 T cell receptor beta chains from a single sample sequenced in a study of identical twins (TCRdb year 2016). The library relied on 5' RACE. Instrument on record: Illumina HiSeq 2000. TCRdb redid the processing of the public reads, applying fastp at Q25 and MiXCR, and retained in-frame beta chains. Each record represents a unique CDR3 protein, reported with the most common genes and DNA among its rows. This sample has about 900,000 distinct CDR3 sequences in its table, and 9% to 15% of those were observed once. The top ten constitute around 1.5% of the sample. This sample was also put to use in a study of yellow fever vaccine responses in identical twins.

The sample taken for sequencing was PBMCs. The source is a young woman in good health.

The V gene is TRBV12-3 or TRBV12-4, the J gene TRBJ1-5, with D perhaps matching TRBD1 (5 bases). The CDR3 is 14 amino acids. Trimming removed 3 bases from V and 2 bases from J, with 8 bases in between. The CDR3 here is CASSFMGGNQPQHF. The CDR3 DNA is TGTGCCAGCAGTTTTATGGGGGGCAATCAGCCCCAGCATTTT.

The chain carries TRBV28 and TRBJ2-5; 13 nucleotides match TRBD2. Trimming cost V 2 bases and J 5 bases; bases outside gene matches: 11. Germline values: CDR1 MDHEN, CDR2 SYDVKM. The CDR3 length is 18 residues. The CDR3 nucleotides read TGTGCCAGCAGTTTAATCCTACTAGCGGGAGGGCCGGGGGAGACCCAGTACTTC. The encoded protein is CASSLILLAGGPGETQYF.

Ten or more counts support this clonotype. V gene TRBV4-1 combines with J gene TRBJ1-2, with TRBD1 identical over 7 bases. Trimming removed 1 base from V and 2 bases from J; junction bases left unmatched: 4. The CDR3 covers 15 residues. Germline V gene lookup returns CDR1 MGHRA and CDR2 YSYEKL. The CDR3 region is CASSQGQGGNYGYTF. The CDR3 DNA reads TGCGCCAGCAGCCAAGGACAGGGTGGGAACTATGGCTACACCTTC.

This clonotype has at least ten counts. The V and J genes are TRBV28 and TRBJ2-6, with D perhaps matching TRBD1 (5 bases). This CDR3 contains 15 residues. CDR1 MDHEN and CDR2 SYDVKM come from the germline V gene. V lost 5 bases and J 0 bases, leaving 8 bases between the germline ends. The CDR3 sequence is CASSTGLSGANVLTF. The CDR3 DNA reads as TGTGCCAGCAGTACAGGTCTCTCTGGGGCCAACGTCCTGACTTTC.

In its sample, this clonotype was seen many times. This sequence joins TRBV15 and TRBJ1-5; weak D call: TRBD1 (5 bases). CDR1 and CDR2 from the germline V gene are LNHNV and YYDKDF (reference sequence). V was shortened by 6 bases and J by 5 bases, with 11 bases between the two germline ends. CDR3 length equals 13 residues. The CDR3 reads CATRDRGYQPQHF. Here the CDR3 DNA reads TGTGCCACCAGAGACCGGGGGTATCAGCCCCAGCATTTT. The full variable domain, its missing parts supplied by reference TRBV15 and TRBJ1-5, is DAMVIQNPRYQVTQFGKPVTLSCSQTLNHNVMYWYQQKSSQAPKLLFHYYDKDFNNEADTPDNFQSRRPNTSFCFLDIRSPGLGDTAMYLCATRDRGYQPQHFGDGTRLSIL.

The chain joins TRBV12-3 or TRBV12-4 to TRBJ2-7; TRBD2 matches 8 bases. The length of the CDR3 is 15 residues. Unmatched junction bases numbered 5, after V lost 1 base and J lost 3 bases. The CDR3 loop is CASSLEAGVNYEQYF. Here the CDR3 DNA reads TGTGCCAGCAGTTTAGAAGCGGGAGTCAACTACGAGCAGTACTTC.

This clonotype has only a few counts. V and J are TRBV3-1 and TRBJ2-1; D call uncertain. The CDR3 is 13 residues long. In germline, CDR1 is LGHDT, CDR2 YNNKEL (reference sequence). Trimming took off 8 bases at V and 4 bases at J, with 12 bases between the two ends. CDR3 amino acids: CASRSSVYNEQFF. The CDR3 DNA reads TGTGCCAGCCGTTCTAGTGTATACAATGAGCAGTTCTTC.

This clonotype was seen more than once but under ten times. The CDR3 nucleotides are TGTGCCAGCGAAGGGACAAATGGTTATGAGCAGTTCTTC. This gives the protein CASEGTNGYEQFF. This chain uses TRBV25-1 with TRBJ2-1, with D perhaps matching TRBD1 (6 bases). Germline CDR1 reads MGHDK; CDR2 reads SYGVNS. The CDR3 totals 13 residues. The V and J ends lost 8 bases and 8 bases respectively, with 16 bases between them.

This clonotype has only a few counts. The chain combines TRBV20-1 with TRBJ2-2, with 9 nucleotides matching TRBD2. Trimming cost V 6 bases and J 0 bases; bases outside gene matches: 5. Germline V gene sequence: CDR1 DFQATT, CDR2 SNEGSKA (reference sequence). The CDR3 has 15 residues. CDR3 region: CSARGGQTNTGELFF. In nucleotides, the CDR3 is TGCAGTGCGCGGGGGGGCCAGACGAACACCGGGGAGCTGTTTTTT.

This clonotype has more than one count but fewer than ten. The chain combines TRBV20-1 with TRBJ2-5, with 9 bases fitting TRBD1. V gave up 5 bases and J gave up 0 bases; unmatched junction bases: 7. The V gene's germline CDR1 is DFQATT and CDR2 SNEGSKA (reference sequence). The CDR3 extends over 15 amino acids. The CDR3 DNA sequence: TGCAGTGCTGACCGGGACAGGGCGTACCAAGAGACCCAGTACTTC. Translating gives CSADRDRAYQETQYF.

The chain employs TRBV12-3 or TRBV12-4 and TRBJ1-2; tentatively, D is TRBD1 (6 bases). V was pared by 4 bases and J by 3 bases, with 15 bases between. The CDR3 consists of 15 residues. The CDR3 reads CASSSGVLLDYGYTF. The CDR3 DNA reads as TGTGCCAGCAGTTCAGGGGTTTTGCTTGACTATGGCTACACCTTC.

J is TRBJ2-7 and V is TRBV6-1; D is ambiguous. Trimming cost V 3 bases and J 4 bases, with 10 bases left between them. The germline V gene encodes CDR1 MNHNS and CDR2 SASEGT. The CDR3 loop spans 13 amino acids. CDR3 coding DNA: TGTGCCAGCAGTGACCCCACGAGATACGAGCAGTACGTC. Translated, it gives CASSDPTRYEQYV.

At least ten counts were recorded for this clonotype. This rearrangement joins TRBV29-1 to TRBJ2-7, with 9 bases lining up with TRBD2. V gave up 4 bases and J gave up 1 base; unmatched junction bases: 8. From germline, CDR1 is SQVTM and CDR2 ANQGSEA. The CDR3 extends over 15 amino acids. CDR3 in amino acids: CSVAGLAQTSYEQYF. The DNA of the CDR3 is TGCAGCGTTGCCGGACTAGCGCAAACTTCCTACGAGCAGTACTTC.

This clonotype came up a few times. The chain combines TRBV14 with TRBJ2-3; TRBD1 might be the D (5 bases). The germline V gene has CDR1 SGHDN and CDR2 FVKESK. V gave up 2 bases and J gave up 4 bases, with 10 bases separating them. The length of the CDR3 is 14 residues. The CDR3 DNA reads TGTGCCAGCAGCCAAATCAGGGCGCCAGATACGCAGTATTTT. Its protein is CASSQIRAPDTQYF. The full variable domain, its missing parts supplied by reference TRBV14 and TRBJ2-3, is EAGVTQFPSHSVIEKGQTVTLRCDPISGHDNLYWYRRVMGKEIKFLLHFVKESKQDESGMPNNRFLAERTGGTYSTLKVQPAELEDSGVYFCASSQIRAPDTQYFGPGTRLTVL.

This clonotype was counted only a few times. The CDR3 nucleotides read TGCGCCAGCAGCCCGCTAGCGGGGTCAAGGGATGAGCAGTTCTTC. Protein sequence: CASSPLAGSRDEQFF. V usage is TRBV4-1 and J usage is TRBJ2-1; 9 positions agree with TRBD2. The junction had 9 bases not matched to a gene; V was cut back by 4 bases and J by 8 bases. This CDR3 contains 15 residues. Germline CDR1 reads MGHRA; CDR2 reads YSYEKL.

This clonotype was counted between two and nine times. The chain carries TRBV20-1 and TRBJ2-5, with D possibly being TRBD1 (5 bases). CDR1 and CDR2 (germline): DFQATT, SNEGSKA (reference sequence). The ends were cut back, 3 bases at V and 12 bases at J, with 14 bases in the middle. The CDR3 has 11 amino acids. The CDR3 region has the DNA TGCAGTGCTAGGGACACACCACTTAAGTACTTC. The encoded protein is CSARDTPLKYF.

This clonotype was seen at least ten times. The chain joins TRBV20-1 to TRBJ2-1; D is possibly TRBD1 (5 bases). This CDR3 comprises 14 residues. Trimming shortened V by 6 bases and J by 3 bases, and 15 bases separated the two germline ends. Germline V gene sequence: CDR1 DFQATT, CDR2 SNEGSKA (reference sequence). CDR3 in amino acids: CSAVGVYLYNEQFF. The CDR3 DNA follows: TGCAGTGCCGTAGGGGTTTATCTCTACAATGAGCAGTTCTTC.

This clonotype turned up a few times. The V and J genes are TRBV4-1 and TRBJ2-1, with 7 positions matching TRBD2. From germline, CDR1 is MGHRA and CDR2 YSYEKL. The CDR3 has 17 amino acids. With V trimmed by 1 base and J by 7 bases, 13 bases remained unmatched. The DNA of the CDR3 is TGCGCCAGCAGCCAAGCTCCTTTTGGCGGGGGTACGAATGAGCAGTTCTTC. Translation gives CASSQAPFGGGTNEQFF.

This clonotype was observed a handful of times. The chain has TRBV24-1 and TRBJ2-1; TRBD1 matches 9 bases. The junction had 17 bases not matched to a gene; V was cut back by 1 base and J by 5 bases. CDR3 length: 20 residues. Germline CDR1 reads KGHDR; CDR2 reads SFDVKD. The CDR3 DNA reads as TGTGCCACCAGTGATTTTCCCGGGACAGGGTCCCCCTTGGTCCACAATGAGCAGTTCTTC. It translates to CATSDFPGTGSPLVHNEQFF.

The chain carries TRBV20-1 and TRBJ1-2; D remains ambiguous. V lost 6 bases and J lost 1, with 15 bases in between. The CDR3 loop spans 14 amino acids. CDR1 and CDR2 (germline): DFQATT, SNEGSKA (reference sequence). The CDR3 sequence: CSAMESLHNYGYTF. The CDR3, as DNA: TGCAGTGCCATGGAGTCTCTACATAACTATGGCTACACCTTC.

The rearrangement uses TRBV20-1 and TRBJ2-1, with 8 nucleotides matching TRBD2. The germline CDR1 and CDR2 sequences are DFQATT and SNEGSKA (reference sequence). The CDR3 is 16 amino acids. V lost 2 bases, J lost 2 bases, and 8 bases stayed unmatched. CDR3 DNA sequence: TGCAGTGCTAGACCCCTAAGCGGGGGCCCCTACAATGAGCAGTTCTTC. It translates to CSARPLSGGPYNEQFF.

The V call is TRBV5-5, the J call TRBJ2-5, with D unclear. The CDR3 extends over 14 amino acids. Germline CDR1 and CDR2: SGHKS and YYEKEE (reference sequence). Deletions cut 1 base from V and 4 bases from J, with 11 bases between. CDR3 in amino acids: CASSLLAARETQYF. The CDR3 DNA reads TGTGCCAGCAGCTTGTTGGCAGCGAGAGAGACCCAGTACTTC.

This clonotype turned up a few times. The gene calls are TRBV3-1 and TRBJ1-5; tentative D call: TRBD1 (5 bases). The CDR3 is 14 residues long. The V end lost 4 bases, the J end lost 7 bases, and 14 bases lay between the germline ends. CDR1 LGHDT and CDR2 YNNKEL come from the germline V gene (reference sequence). CDR3 sequence (DNA): TGTGCCAGCAGCCTGCAGGGTTACGGGCAGCCCCAGCATTTT. It codes for CASSLQGYGQPQHF.

In its sample, this clonotype was seen a few times. V gene TRBV24-1 combines with J gene TRBJ1-1, with unresolved D. The length of the CDR3 is 12 residues. Trimming removed 4 bases from V and 7 bases from J, with 9 bases in between. Germline V CDR1 and CDR2: KGHDR, SFDVKD. The CDR3 DNA sequence: TGTGCCACCAGTGAAAAGGGAGTTGAAGCTTTCTTT. Its protein product is CATSEKGVEAFF.

For the CDR3, the DNA is TGTGCCAGCAGTTTAGGGAGAGTGCAGTTCTTC. Protein sequence: CASSLGRVQFF. The rearrangement links TRBV27 to TRBJ2-1; a possible D gene is TRBD2 (5 bases). The germline V and J ends were trimmed by 2 bases and 12 bases, with 8 bases remaining between them. Germline CDR1 MNHEY, CDR2 SMNVEV (reference sequence). CDR3 size: 11 residues.

This clonotype was counted a few times. The V and J genes are TRBV25-1 and TRBJ2-4; 7 bases line up with TRBD2. Germline CDR1 reads MGHDK; CDR2 reads SYGVNS. The CDR3 runs to 14 residues. With 1 base clipped from V and 6 bases from J, the junction kept 3 bases outside the gene matches. In DNA form, the CDR3 reads TGTGCCAGCAGTGAATGGGGCGGGGGAAACATTCAGTACTTC. Translating gives CASSEWGGGNIQYF. The full variable domain, with the rest looked up from reference TRBV25-1 and TRBJ2-4, is EADIYQTPRYLVIGTGKKITLECSQTMGHDKMYWYQQDPGMELHLIHYSYGVNSTEKGDLSSESTVSRIRTEHFPLTLESARPSHTSQYLCASSEWGGGNIQYFGAGTRLSVL.

This clonotype was counted between two and nine times. The V call is TRBV20-1, the J call TRBJ1-6; 8 positions agree with TRBD1. The CDR3 extends over 16 amino acids. Germline CDR1 reads DFQATT; CDR2 reads SNEGSKA (reference sequence). The V segment lost 2 bases and the J segment 9 bases; nucleotides outside the gene matches: 12. This CDR3 is CSARSPPGTGRSPLHF. DNA of the CDR3: TGCAGTGCTAGATCCCCTCCCGGGACAGGACGTTCACCCCTCCACTTT.

The chain has TRBV5-1 and TRBJ2-1; 9 bases line up with TRBD2. V shed 2 bases, J shed 3 bases, and the junction held 3 bases outside the gene matches. The CDR3 covers 15 residues. Per the germline V gene, CDR1 is SGHRS and CDR2 is YFSETQ. CDR3 sequence: CASSFGLAHYNEQFF. Written as DNA, the CDR3 is TGCGCCAGCAGCTTCGGACTAGCGCACTACAATGAGCAGTTCTTC.

CDR3 protein: CASSSPGLAQYF. CDR3 sequence (DNA): TGTGCCAGCAGTTCTCCCGGACTGGCGCAGTACTTC. This sequence joins TRBV6-2 or TRBV6-3 and TRBJ2-7; TRBD2 might be the D (5 bases). V lost 4 bases and J lost 9, with 13 bases in between. The CDR3 is made up of 12 amino acids. CDR1 is MNHEY and CDR2 is SVGEGT in the germline V gene.

The DNA of the CDR3 is TGTGCCAGCAGTGAATCCCCTCGAATGACTAGCGGAAACTCCTACGAGCAGTACTTC. Translated: CASSESPRMTSGNSYEQYF. The chain couples TRBV25-1 to TRBJ2-7, with 9 bases matching TRBD2. The trim removed 1 base at V and 0 bases at J, leaving 13 bases unmatched. The CDR3 has 19 amino acids. CDR1 is MGHDK and CDR2 is SYGVNS in the germline V gene.

This clonotype was recorded a few times. The rearrangement links TRBV6-1 to TRBJ1-6, with D maybe TRBD1 (6 bases). Trimming removed 6 bases from V and 10 bases from J, with 13 bases in between. Germline V gene sequence: CDR1 MNHNS, CDR2 SASEGT. The CDR3 is 13 residues long. The CDR3 coding sequence is TGTGCCAGCAGCCGGGCAGGGGAATCACCCCTCCACTTT. This codes for CASSRAGESPLHF.